This TCR beta chain is drawn from a study of post-analysis software for immune sequencing data. Across the study: Disease courses included relapsing-remitting, secondary progressive and progressive-relapsing multiple sclerosis. Study results and limitations: The study found TRBV5-6, TRBV5-1 and TRBV20-1 among 5 or 6 TRBV segments more frequent in patients than controls. Multiple sclerosis patients had significantly lower normalized Chao1 diversity than controls.

This clonotype was found once. Antigen: not known. The germline gives CDR1 MNHNS, CDR2 SASEGT. V was clipped by 2 bases and J by 1 base; unmatched bases: 10. The CDR3 loop spans 17 amino acids. Incorporated into the TCR beta cDNA libraries were unique molecular identifiers, which served to reduce PCR and sequencing biases. T cells numbering about 0.9 to 11 million yielded 500,000 or so cDNA molecules. A single record per CDR3 protein comes from TCRdb applying MiXCR to the PCR reads. Altogether about 770,000 distinct CDR3 sequences are present, roughly 50% being singletons, with the ten largest covering 4% to 5%.

The rearrangement links TRBV6-1 to TRBJ2-5; TRBD1 matches 7 bases. The sequenced sample consisted of blood. The sequence derives from a girl under 18 with multiple sclerosis. The CDR3 region is CASSEYGQDHTQETQYF. In nucleotides, the CDR3 is TGTGCCAGCAGTGAATACGGACAGGACCATACCCAAGAGACCCAGTACTTC.